This TCR beta chain was found in a study of CD8 T cells in Susac syndrome (dated by TCRdb to the late 2010s). With regard to the full study: Whether CD8+ T cell activation and differentiation in Susac syndrome was antigen driven was tested using repertoire sequencing. On the study overall, not on this receptor specifically: The study acknowledged that relatively few individuals were included in the TCR sequencing and HLA analysis.

High-throughput TCR beta sequencing profiled peripheral blood CD8+ and CD4+ T cells from healthy donors, Susac syndrome patients and multiple sclerosis patients. Multiple sclerosis controls were treatment-naive patients with stable or active relapsing-remitting disease fulfilling revised McDonald criteria. CD8+ TEMRA cells were enriched by FACS, while bulk CD8+ and CD4+ T cells were purified by magnetic negative isolation. Blood was collected in EDTA tubes and processed within 24 hours, with PBMCs isolated through density gradient centrifugation. PBMCs destined for TCR sequencing were cryopreserved in liquid nitrogen and later thawed in a 37 °C water bath. A purity of at least 90% was achieved for sorted or isolated CD4+, CD8+ and CD8+ TEMRA cells. As to this clonotype: It lacks a known antigen. No base-level quality is on record; no much larger clone is a single base apart.

RNA was extracted using the RNeasy kit, and about 0.5 to 1 ug of the RNA was reverse transcribed with random hexamers. The immunoSEQ multiplex PCR assay, which covers 54 Vbeta and 13 Jbeta segments, was used to amplify TCR beta CDR3 regions. PCR amplification bias was corrected by using a synthetic template baseline for primer optimization and computational correction. The study's processing was this. Reads were assigned to V, D and J genes according to IMGT and analyzed in immunoSEQ Analyzer, with only productive sequences retained. Clonality was computed as one minus Shannon entropy normalized by log2 of the number of productive unique sequences. For each patient and control, public and private clones were evaluated among the 100 most prevalent clones. Susac-specific clones were defined as absent from healthy and MS cohorts, roughly 1,100 published viral clones and other ImmuneACCESS disease sequences. Starting from the raw public reads, TCRdb applied fastp trimming at Q25, assembled clones with MiXCR and retained in-frame beta chains. Entries are consolidated by CDR3 protein sequence, retaining the most common genes and DNA. The V and J calls were not made by the authors but by TCRdb's processing. Across this sample there are 150,000 to 200,000 distinct CDR3 sequences, with 90% to 95% seen only once. The biggest ten clones account for about 0.088% of the sample.

The sample comprised CD4+ T cells from PBMCs. The sequence came from a human donor with multiple sclerosis.

Here is the DNA: TGTGCCAGCAGCTATACTAGCGGGAGGACCACCGGGGAGCTGTTTTTT. Translated, it gives CASSYTSGRTTGELFF. This sequence uses TRBV28 and TRBJ2-2, with 12 junctional bases fitting TRBD2. Here V drops 6 bases and J drops 4 bases, and the junction holds 6 bases not matched to any gene. CDR1 and CDR2, looked up from the germline V gene, are MDHEN and SYDVKM. The CDR3 has 16 amino acids, counting the end cysteine and phenylalanine. Left in the record is the CDR3 DNA by itself, 48 bases read in frame from the first base. When the CDR3 is completed using the reference TRBV28 and TRBJ2-2 genes on either side, the full variable domain is DVKVTQSSRYLVKRTGEKVFLECVQDMDHENMFWYRQDPGLGLRLIYFSYDVKMKEKGDIPEGYSVSREKKERFSLILESASTNQTSMYLCASSYTSGRTTGELFFGEGSRLTVL.